These T cell receptor beta chains were read from a single sample in a study of blood T cell repertoires in COVID-19. Data came from immunoSEQ multiplex PCR; TCRdb stores just in-frame clones and leaves some out. Among under 200,000 clones, about nine tenths were seen once, and the ten largest hold around 25%. Sequencing input: peripheral blood. These receptors originate from a man aged 60 to 69 with acute or convalescent COVID-19. CDR3s include the opening cysteine and the closing phenylalanine or tryptophan. The D gene is left open where the match is weak. Clone size is shown for a subset of rows, as once, few, many or a class of expanded clone.

j_call	clone_size	v_call	d_call	cdr3_aa	cdr3_nt
TRBJ1-4	NA	TRBV7-2	NA	CASSLAGGAGGEKLFF	TGTGCCAGCAGCTTAGCTGGCGGGGCCGGAGGTGAAAAACTGTTTTTT
TRBJ2-1	once	TRBV4-1	TRBD1	CASSHPPGTGLYNEQFF	TGCGCCAGCAGCCACCCGCCTGGGACAGGGCTCTACAATGAGCAGTTCTTC
TRBJ1-1	NA	TRBV27	NA	CASSLDRRTEAFF	TGTGCCAGCAGTTTAGACAGAAGAACTGAAGCTTTCTTT
TRBJ1-4	NA	TRBV4-3	TRBD1	CASSLLSGTGLEKLFF	TGCGCCAGCAGCCTCCTATCCGGGACAGGGCTAGAAAAACTGTTTTTT
TRBJ1-2	NA	TRBV20-1	NA	CSASFWGGKDGYTF	TGCAGTGCTAGTTTTTGGGGAGGGAAAGATGGCTACACCTTC
TRBJ2-7	NA	TRBV3-1/TRBV3-2	TRBD2	CASSPASGPYEQYF	TGTGCCAGCAGCCCGGCTAGCGGCCCTTACGAGCAGTACTTC
TRBJ2-1	NA	TRBV4-3	TRBD2	CASSHFGTSGYNEQFF	TGCGCCAGCAGCCATTTCGGGACTAGCGGATACAATGAGCAGTTCTTC
TRBJ1-2	NA	TRBV4-1	NA	CASSQDNTGVGDPGYTF	TGCGCCAGCAGCCAAGATAATACGGGGGTTGGGGATCCTGGCTACACCTTC
TRBJ1-3	NA	TRBV6-5	TRBD1	CASSPGTAGNTIYF	TGTGCCAGCAGCCCCGGGACAGCAGGAAACACCATATATTTT
TRBJ2-3	NA	TRBV10-3	TRBD2	CATGGGGTDTQYF	TGTGCCACCGGGGGGGGCGGGACAGATACGCAGTATTTT
TRBJ2-2	few	TRBV3-1/TRBV3-2	TRBD2	CASSHSLPSGDTGELFF	TGTGCCAGCAGCCATTCCCTTCCCAGCGGGGACACCGGGGAGCTGTTTTTT
TRBJ2-5	NA	TRBV9	TRBD1	CASSVETGVQETQYF	TGTGCCAGCAGCGTAGAAACAGGGGTACAAGAGACCCAGTACTTC
TRBJ2-2	NA	TRBV7-9	NA	CASSSSRMTGDKDTGELFF	TGTGCCAGCAGCTCCTCCCGAATGACGGGAGATAAGGACACCGGGGAGCTGTTTTTT
TRBJ1-2	few	TRBV11-2	TRBD1	CASSFPGGSYGYTF	TGTGCCAGCAGCTTCCCAGGGGGCAGCTATGGCTACACCTTC
TRBJ2-2	NA	TRBV7-9	TRBD2	CASSALAGVSGELFF	TGTGCCAGCAGCGCTCTAGCGGGAGTGTCGGGGGAGCTGTTTTTT
TRBJ1-5	NA	TRBV2	NA	CASMKGGRDQPQHF	TGTGCCAGCATGAAGGGGGGGAGGGATCAGCCCCAGCATTTT
TRBJ1-1	once	TRBV3-1/TRBV3-2	TRBD1	CASSQPGQGDTEAFF	TGTGCCAGCAGCCAACCCGGACAGGGAGACACTGAAGCTTTCTTT
TRBJ1-2	NA	TRBV30	TRBD1	CAWLDRAVNYGYTF	TGTGCCTGGCTGGACAGGGCGGTCAACTATGGCTACACCTTC
TRBJ1-2	few	TRBV27	NA	CASGVRWGSGYTF	TGTGCCAGCGGAGTACGCTGGGGCTCTGGCTACACCTTC
TRBJ2-1	NA	TRBV7-9	TRBD1	CASSPGGSYNEQFF	TGTGCCAGCAGCCCAGGGGGCTCCTACAATGAGCAGTTCTTC
TRBJ1-3	NA	TRBV6-1	NA	CASSERRHRIFSGNTIYF	TGTGCCAGCAGTGAAAGACGGCACAGGATATTCTCTGGAAACACCATATATTTT
TRBJ1-2	once	TRBV10-1	NA	CASSEEQNYGYTF	TGCGCCAGCAGTGAAGAACAGAACTATGGCTACACCTTC
TRBJ1-3	NA	TRBV10-3	NA	CAISESAGRNTIYF	TGTGCCATCAGTGAGTCGGCAGGCAGAAACACCATATATTTT
TRBJ2-2	once	TRBV3-1/TRBV3-2	NA	CASSPKHGDPSNTGELFF	TGTGCCAGCAGCCCCAAGCACGGGGATCCTTCGAACACCGGGGAGCTGTTTTTT
TRBJ1-2	NA	TRBV18	TRBD1	CASSSTIRPGQQKNNYGYTF	TGTGCCAGCTCTTCTACCATTCGGCCGGGACAGCAGAAAAATAACTATGGCTACACCTTC
TRBJ1-2	once	TRBV3-1/TRBV3-2	NA	CASSQGGLDGYTF	TGTGCCAGCAGCCAAGGGGGACTGGATGGCTACACCTTC
TRBJ2-7	NA	TRBV4-2	NA	CASSHDRNEQYF	TGTGCCAGCAGCCATGACAGGAACGAGCAGTACTTC
TRBJ1-5	NA	TRBV19	NA	CAQWPGQSNQPQHF	TGTGCCCAGTGGCCAGGACAGAGCAATCAGCCCCAGCATTTT
TRBJ1-1	few	TRBV6-5	NA	CAIGADMNTEAFF	TGTGCCATCGGCGCGGACATGAACACTGAAGCTTTCTTT
TRBJ1-5	NA	TRBV11-2	NA	CASSPGGRTSNQPQHF	TGTGCCAGCAGCCCGGGAGGGAGGACGAGCAATCAGCCCCAGCATTTT
TRBJ1-1	NA	TRBV10-3	TRBD1	CAISDGQGGAFF	TGTGCCATCAGTGACGGACAGGGGGGGGCTTTCTTT
TRBJ2-5	few	TRBV5-6	NA	CASSGGLWAETQYF	TGTGCCAGCAGCGGGGGACTTTGGGCAGAGACCCAGTACTTC
TRBJ1-6	NA	TRBV5-1	NA	CASSPRYNSPLHF	TGCGCCAGCAGCCCCAGGTATAATTCACCCCTCCACTTT